Below are 20 T cell receptor beta chains sequenced from a single sample in a study of T cells in Graves' hyperthyroidism and ophthalmopathy. RNA transcripts were the template for amplifying TCR beta CDR3 regions. RT-PCR in the first round (using the HTBI primer set) targeted the TCR CDR3. In TCRdb, the multiplex PCR reads were re-called with MiXCR into one record per CDR3 protein. The profile shows a few hundred thousand distinct CDR3 sequences, roughly 13% of them singletons. Input material: blood. These receptors were obtained from a woman aged 40-49 years with Graves' ophthalmopathy.

The V and J genes are TRBV7-2 and TRBJ2-7; D may be TRBD2 (5 bases). Germline V gives CDR1 SGHTA, CDR2 FQGNSA. The CDR3 runs to 11 residues. The V end lost 11 bases, the J end lost 3 bases, and 11 bases lay between the germline ends. CDR3 in DNA: TGTGCCTGGGGTCGGGGCTACGAGCAGTACTTC. It encodes CAWGRGYEQYF.

The chain joins TRBV6-5 to TRBJ2-5; D gene uncertain. This CDR3 comprises 15 residues. Germline V gene data show CDR1 as MNHEY and CDR2 as SVGAGI. V lost 3 bases and J lost 2, with 13 bases in between. CDR3 DNA: TGTGCCAGCAGTTATACACGACGACTTCAAGAGACCCAGTACTTC. This sequence encodes CASSYTRRLQETQYF.

This clonotype appeared many times. The chain links TRBV20-1 to TRBJ2-3, with D perhaps given as TRBD1 or TRBD2 (5 bases each). V dropped 5 bases and J dropped 4 bases, with 10 bases sitting between them. CDR1 and CDR2 (germline): DFQATT, SNEGSKA (reference sequence). The CDR3 loop spans 12 amino acids. CDR3: CSAGTLADTQYF. In nucleotides, the CDR3 is TGCAGTGCTGGGACCCTTGCAGATACGCAGTATTTT.

This clonotype was seen a handful of times. The chain is built from TRBV18 and TRBJ2-7; D gene unclear. The CDR3 length is 16 residues. V was trimmed by 3 bases and J by 0 bases, leaving 15 bases between them. The germline gives CDR1 KGHSH, CDR2 LQKENI. For the CDR3, the DNA is TGTGCCAGCTCACCCGGCGCAGGCCCGAGCTCCTACGAGCAGTACTTC. Residues: CASSPGAGPSSYEQYF.

This clonotype was found many times. The rearrangement uses TRBV6-1 and TRBJ1-1; TRBD1 might be the D (5 bases). This CDR3 is built from 15 residues. Trimming shortened V by 7 bases and J by 9 bases, and 24 bases separated the two germline ends. Germline values: CDR1 MNHNS, CDR2 SASEGT. CDR3 nucleotides: TGTGCCAGCAACAACAGGCGGGCAGGGCGGAACAAAGCTTTCTTT. Its protein is CASNNRRAGRNKAFF.

The CDR3 region is CASSQERNSPLHF. CDR3 DNA sequence: TGTGCCAGCAGCCAAGAAAGGAATTCACCCCTCCACTTT. The chain uses TRBV4-2 and TRBJ1-6; no clear D gene. Germline V gene sequence: CDR1 LGHNA, CDR2 YNFKEQ. Trimming left V 0 bases short and J 7 bases short, with 4 bases between. This CDR3 spans 13 amino acids.

A few counts support this clonotype. The chain joins TRBV6-5 to TRBJ2-7; TRBD1 agrees at 9 bases. V gave up 2 bases and J gave up 6 bases; unmatched junction bases: 5. Germline CDR1 is MNHEY and CDR2 is SVGAGI. CDR3 size: 14 residues. The chain's CDR3 is CASSYKGQGSEQYF. The CDR3 DNA sequence: TGTGCCAGCAGTTACAAGGGACAGGGATCCGAGCAGTACTTC.

The rearrangement joins TRBV6-1 to TRBJ1-4; unclear D gene. V gave up 3 bases and J gave up 8 bases, with 25 bases separating them. The CDR3 is 18 amino acids. Germline assignment: CDR1 MNHNS and CDR2 SASEGT. DNA for the CDR3: TGTGCCAGCAGTGACCGGGCACTATCCCCCCCTTTTAAGGAAAAACTGTTTTTT. Translated, it gives CASSDRALSPPFKEKLFF.

The V gene is TRBV10-3, the J gene TRBJ2-3; 8 nucleotides match TRBD2. The CDR3 is made up of 14 amino acids. The V gene's germline CDR1 is ENHRY and CDR2 SYGVKD. V dropped 11 bases and J dropped 0; count of bases not matched to a gene: 7. The CDR3 sequence is CAGGGPSSTDTQYF. As DNA, the CDR3 is TGTGCCGGCGGGGGGCCGTCGAGCACAGATACGCAGTATTTT.

This clonotype was found a few times. The chain joins TRBV27 to TRBJ2-3, with TRBD2 matching 7 bases. The length of the CDR3 is 16 residues. CDR1 and CDR2 (germline): MNHEY, SMNVEV (reference sequence). V shed 3 bases and J 3 bases; nucleotides not matched to a gene: 9. The CDR3 bases are TGTGCCAGCAGTTTTTCGGCGGGAGAGAGAACAGATACGCAGTATTTT. Its protein product is CASSFSAGERTDTQYF.

This clonotype was counted at least ten times. This chain joins TRBV10-3 and TRBJ1-5; D perhaps matches TRBD1 (6 bases). The CDR3 is made up of 15 amino acids. Trimming shortened V by 3 bases and J by 4 bases, and 13 bases separated the two germline ends. The germline gives CDR1 ENHRY, CDR2 SYGVKD. The CDR3 loop reads CAISDVGGRNQPQHF. The CDR3 coding sequence is TGTGCCATCAGTGATGTAGGGGGAAGAAATCAGCCCCAGCATTTT.

This sequence joins TRBV10-2 and TRBJ2-5; the match to TRBD2 covers 15 bases. Germline-derived CDR1 and CDR2 are WSHSY and SAAADI. V trimming: 7 bases; J trimming: 5 bases; junction bases outside the gene matches: 11. This CDR3 comprises 17 residues. CDR3: CASKGLAGGPGGETQYF. In DNA form, the CDR3 reads TGCGCCAGCAAAGGACTAGCGGGGGGGCCGGGGGGCGAGACCCAGTACTTC.

The J gene is TRBJ2-2, the V gene TRBV5-4, with 9 positions matching TRBD1. The CDR3 is 16 amino acids. The V gene end was trimmed by 4 bases and the J gene end by 5 bases; junction bases not matched to a gene: 9. Germline V lookup: CDR1 SGHNT, CDR2 YYREEE (reference sequence). As DNA, the CDR3 is TGTGCCAGCAGCCCGGGACAGGGACGGGTGACCGGGGAGCTGTTTTTT. Translating it yields CASSPGQGRVTGELFF. The whole variable domain, filled in from reference TRBV5-4 and TRBJ2-2, reads ETGVTQSPTHLIKTRGQQVTLRCSSQSGHNTVSWYQQALGQGPQFIFQYYREEENGRGNFPPRFSGLQFPNYSSELNVNALELDDSALYLCASSPGQGRVTGELFFGEGSRLTVL.

The table lists this clonotype with many counts. This rearrangement joins TRBV7-9 to TRBJ2-1; 7 nucleotides line up with TRBD1. V lost 4 bases, J lost 1 base, and 7 bases stayed unmatched. Germline CDR1 and CDR2: SEHNR and FQNEAQ (reference sequence). CDR3 length: 16 residues. The CDR3 loop reads CASSSWGRGSYNEQFF. The CDR3 DNA follows: TGTGCCAGCAGCTCCTGGGGCAGGGGGTCCTACAATGAGCAGTTCTTC.

This clonotype was found a few times. V gene TRBV18 combines with J gene TRBJ1-2, with unresolved D. V dropped 0 bases and J dropped 1 base, with 12 bases sitting between them. The germline V gene encodes CDR1 KGHSH and CDR2 LQKENI. The CDR3 consists of 16 residues. The CDR3, as DNA: TGTGCCAGCTCACCACCTCCTCAGGACGGTAACTATGGCTACACCTTC. It specifies CASSPPPQDGNYGYTF.

This clonotype occurred many times. The rearrangement uses TRBV12-5 and TRBJ1-2, with D perhaps matching TRBD1 (5 bases). Trimming stripped 0 bases from V and 2 bases from J, with 10 bases between. CDR1 and CDR2 (germline): LGHNT, FRNRAP. The CDR3 is made up of 15 amino acids. The DNA of the CDR3 is TGTGCTAGTGGTTTGGTACTCGGGGGAAACTATGGCTACACCTTC. It is translated as CASGLVLGGNYGYTF.

V gene TRBV20-1 combines with J gene TRBJ1-5; the D gene is possibly TRBD1 (5 bases). V was shortened by 3 bases and J by 7 bases, with 13 bases between the two germline ends. The length of the CDR3 is 13 residues. Germline CDR1 and CDR2: DFQATT and SNEGSKA (reference sequence). The CDR3 region is CSARGEARQPQHF. DNA for the CDR3: TGCAGTGCTAGGGGGGAAGCGCGACAGCCCCAGCATTTT.

The genes are TRBV20-1 and TRBJ2-5; D gene uncertain. The V and J ends lost 5 bases and 2 bases respectively, with 9 bases between them. Germline loops: CDR1 DFQATT, CDR2 SNEGSKA (reference sequence). The CDR3 spans 12 residues. In DNA, the CDR3 is TGCAGTGCTGCGAGATCGCAAGAGACCCAGTACTTC. This sequence encodes CSAARSQETQYF.

Many counts were recorded for this clonotype. The chain carries TRBV28 and TRBJ2-3; tentatively, D is TRBD1 (6 bases). This CDR3 is built from 13 residues. Deletions cut 5 bases from V and 3 bases from J, with 9 bases between. Germline V gene sequence: CDR1 MDHEN, CDR2 SYDVKM. The CDR3 spells CASSGTRTDTQYF. CDR3 sequence (DNA): TGTGCCAGCAGTGGGACAAGGACAGATACGCAGTATTTT.

This clonotype has a count of ten or more. This sequence joins TRBV27 and TRBJ1-5; possible D gene TRBD1, 5 bases. Germline CDR1 and CDR2: MNHEY and SMNVEV (reference sequence). This CDR3 has 14 residues. The V and J ends lost 2 bases and 6 bases respectively, with 11 bases between them. CDR3 amino acids: CASSLARGGQPQHF. The CDR3 DNA sequence: TGTGCCAGCAGTTTAGCCCGTGGGGGTCAGCCCCAGCATTTT.